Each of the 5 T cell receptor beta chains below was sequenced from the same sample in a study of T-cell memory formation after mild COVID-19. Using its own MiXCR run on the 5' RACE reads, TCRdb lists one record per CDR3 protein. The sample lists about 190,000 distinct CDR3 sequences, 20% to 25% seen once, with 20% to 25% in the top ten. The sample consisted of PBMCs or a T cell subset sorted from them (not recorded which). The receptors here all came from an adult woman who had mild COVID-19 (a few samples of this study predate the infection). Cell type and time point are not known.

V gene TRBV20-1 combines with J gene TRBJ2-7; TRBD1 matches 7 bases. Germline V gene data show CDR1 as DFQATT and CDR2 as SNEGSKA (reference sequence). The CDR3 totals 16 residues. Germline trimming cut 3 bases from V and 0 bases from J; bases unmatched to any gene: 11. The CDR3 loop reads CSASVPPTGTSYEQYF. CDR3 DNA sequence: TGCAGTGCTAGTGTACCCCCGACAGGGACCTCCTACGAGCAGTACTTC.

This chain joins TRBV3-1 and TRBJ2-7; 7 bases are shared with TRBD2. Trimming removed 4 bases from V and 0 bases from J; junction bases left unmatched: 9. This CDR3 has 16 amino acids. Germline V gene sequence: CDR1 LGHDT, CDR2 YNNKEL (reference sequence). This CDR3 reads CASSPREGLSSYEQYF. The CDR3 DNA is TGTGCCAGCAGCCCAAGGGAGGGATTAAGCTCCTACGAGCAGTACTTC.

The CDR3 sequence: CASSLRDRLRELNEKLFF. CDR3 bases: TGTGCCAGCAGCCTCCGAGACCGACTCCGCGAGCTAAATGAAAAACTGTTTTTT. The chain is built from TRBV3-1 and TRBJ1-4; D call uncertain. Trimming removed 4 bases at V and 5 bases at J, with 23 bases between. This CDR3 is 18 amino acids long. CDR1 is LGHDT, CDR2 YNNKEL, per germline (reference sequence).

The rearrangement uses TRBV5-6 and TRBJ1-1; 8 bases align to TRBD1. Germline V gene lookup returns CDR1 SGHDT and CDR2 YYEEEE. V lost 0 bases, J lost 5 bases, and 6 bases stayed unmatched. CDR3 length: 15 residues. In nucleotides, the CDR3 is TGTGCCAGCAGCTTGGCCCGCAGGGGGCAAACTGAAGCTTTCTTT. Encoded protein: CASSLARRGQTEAFF.

CDR3 residues: CASSSSLTSGVYTDTQYF. The CDR3 coding sequence is TGCGCCAGCAGCTCGTCTCTAACTAGCGGGGTATACACAGATACGCAGTATTTT. V usage is TRBV5-1 and J usage is TRBJ2-3, with 10 bases that match TRBD2. V gave up 3 bases and J gave up 2 bases; unmatched junction bases: 12. This CDR3 has 18 amino acids. CDR1 SGHRS and CDR2 YFSETQ come from the germline V gene.